This TCR beta chain was profiled in a study of T cells expressing NK-cell markers. Across the whole study: Out of eight donors sequenced, seven tested HCMV-seropositive and the remaining one seronegative. Findings of the study overall: The CD3+CD56-NKG2C+ fraction of a handful of donors was likewise dominated by these clonotypes.

Worth noting for this clonotype: Its target is unknown.

Germline CDR1 is SGDLS and CDR2 is YYNGEE. CDR3 length: 15 residues. Reprocessing the 5' RACE reads, TCRdb reports a single entry for every CDR3 protein and omits DNA. The clone table shows 450,000 to 600,000 distinct CDR3 sequences, with the ten largest holding approximately 3.6%. This receptor was taken from a man younger than 35 in good health. The sample comprised blood T cells: a sorted CD56 or NKG2C T cell subset, CD4+ or CD8+ T cells, or bulk PBMC T cells (not recorded which). The chain uses TRBV9 and TRBJ2-7; the D call of TRBD2 rests on TCRdb alone, since no DNA is present to check it. CDR3 loop: CASSFGLAGGREQYF.